This TCR beta chain comes out of a study of cytomegalovirus exposure and HLA in healthy donors. Study-level results: Most TCR sequences were uncommon, yet certain public TCRs appeared in many donors.

The PCR had 60 Vbeta and 13 Jbeta primers. Clones were sequenced by immunoSEQ multiplex PCR, and TCRdb holds only the in-frame ones, with some missing. In the table there are more than 150,000 clones, less than 90% of which are singletons. Turning to this clone: Antigen specificity is unknown.

This CDR3 is built from 15 residues. V was clipped by 3 bases and J by 1 base, with 12 bases between them. From germline, CDR1 is KGHSH and CDR2 LQKENI. V and J are TRBV18 and TRBJ1-1; unclear D gene. Sequenced sample: PBMCs. This sequence originates from a man aged 50-60 years in good health and CMV-seronegative. Written as DNA, the CDR3 is TGTGCCAGCTCACCGGCAGCGCAGAGGAACACTGAAGCTTTCTTT. It yields the protein CASSPAAQRNTEAFF.